This TCR beta chain was observed in a study of cytomegalovirus exposure and HLA in healthy donors. Study background: Previous work identified around 120 million unique TCR beta sequences from around 180 million T cells.

The CDR3 runs to 13 residues. Per germline, CDR1 LGHNT and CDR2 FRNRAP. The V end lost 6 bases, the J end lost 2 bases, and 9 bases lay between the germline ends. Both 60 Vbeta primers and 13 Jbeta primers went into the PCR. The method was immunoSEQ multiplex PCR; TCRdb's version includes in-frame clones alone and lacks a portion of them. The sample contains some 190,000 clones, 79% of which appear only once. The source is a woman aged 18-29 years in good health and CMV-seronegative. Sequencing input: PBMCs. The chain is built from TRBV12-5 and TRBJ2-3, with D possibly matching TRBD2 (5 bases). CDR3 DNA: TGTGCTAGTGGGGTCGGGGACACAGATACGCAGTATTTT. It translates to CASGVGDTDTQYF.